These 25 T cell receptor beta chains came from one sample sequenced in a study of PD-L1 blockade in urothelial cancer. Some clones are missing from TCRdb's copy, which holds only in-frame ones; the method was immunoSEQ multiplex PCR. The sample carries about 110,000 clones, approximately 85% recorded once. Sequencing was performed on PBMCs, taken around atezolizumab (anti-PD-L1) treatment. These receptors all come from a man aged 50-60 years with urothelial cancer.

This clone was observed a handful of times. The CDR3 sequence is CASSPGTGGVTEAFF. Here the CDR3 DNA reads TGTGCCAGTAGTCCCGGGACAGGGGGTGTCACTGAAGCTTTCTTT. This rearrangement joins TRBV19 to TRBJ1-1, with TRBD1 matching over 11 bases. Germline V gene data show CDR1 as LNHDA and CDR2 as SQIVND (reference sequence). CDR3 length: 15 amino acids. The V and J ends lost 5 bases and 4 bases, in that order; junction bases with no gene match: 6.

This chain connects TRBV19 to TRBJ2-4; TRBD1 agrees at 8 bases. Germline assignment: CDR1 LNHDA and CDR2 SQIVND (reference sequence). V lost 7 bases, J lost 6 bases, and 5 bases stayed unmatched. CDR3 size: 13 residues. CDR3 coding DNA: TGTGCCAGTACCGGACAGGGTAGAAACATTCAGTACTTC. Translated: CASTGQGRNIQYF.

The chain combines TRBV9 with TRBJ1-1, with 8 bases matching TRBD1. V shed 4 bases and J 6 bases; nucleotides not matched to a gene: 5. The germline CDR1 and CDR2 sequences are SGDLS and YYNGEE. The CDR3 has 13 residues. CDR3 in amino acids: CASSPRTGPEAFF. CDR3 coding DNA: TGTGCCAGCAGCCCCCGGACAGGGCCTGAAGCTTTCTTT.

The chain employs TRBV28 and TRBJ1-1, with 9 bases matching TRBD1. The CDR3 has 17 amino acids. Germline V gene data show CDR1 as MDHEN and CDR2 as SYDVKM. The ends lost 6 bases at V and 5 bases at J; junction bases unmatched: 16. In nucleotides, the CDR3 is TGTGCCAGCAGGATCCCGAACAGGGGGCGTGAGGGGACTGAAGCTTTCTTT. Amino acid sequence: CASRIPNRGREGTEAFF.

The genes are TRBV7-2 and TRBJ2-3; 7 bases line up with TRBD2. The CDR3 sequence is 15 residues long. The germline CDR1 and CDR2 sequences are SGHTA and FQGNSA. Trimming at V came to 6 bases and at J to 5 bases, leaving 11 bases not matched to a gene. The DNA for the CDR3 is TGTGCCAGCAGAACCGAGAGGATAGCGGGAGATACGCAGTATTTT. Its translation: CASRTERIAGDTQYF.

The chain uses TRBV5-4 and TRBJ2-1, with TRBD2 matching 16 bases. Trimming at V came to 1 base and at J to 8 bases, leaving 9 bases not matched to a gene. The CDR3 extends over 18 amino acids. Germline CDR1 reads SGHNT; CDR2 reads YYREEE (reference sequence). The CDR3 DNA is TGTGCCAGCAGCTTGTACGGGACTAGCGGGAGGGGGGGCCATGAGCAGTTCTTC. It is translated as CASSLYGTSGRGGHEQFF.

The rearrangement uses TRBV28 and TRBJ2-1; 8 nucleotides agree with TRBD1. This CDR3 region has 14 residues. CDR1 and CDR2 (germline): MDHEN, SYDVKM. The J segment lost 4 bases and the V segment lost 5 bases, leaving 4 bases of the junction unmatched. CDR3 in amino acids: CASSPGQAYNEQFF. CDR3 in DNA: TGTGCCAGCAGTCCGGGACAGGCATACAATGAGCAGTTCTTC.

V gene TRBV5-1 combines with J gene TRBJ1-1, with D maybe TRBD1 (5 bases). V was trimmed by 6 bases and J by 1 base, leaving 13 bases between them. Germline loops: CDR1 SGHRS, CDR2 YFSETQ. This CDR3 has 14 residues. The CDR3 sequence: CASTYGGGNTEAFF. The DNA of the CDR3 is TGCGCCAGCACCTACGGGGGAGGGAACACTGAAGCTTTCTTT.

This chain uses TRBV4-2 with TRBJ2-1, with D possibly being TRBD2 (5 bases). Germline V gene sequence: CDR1 LGHNA, CDR2 YNFKEQ. The CDR3 totals 16 residues. V lost 0 bases, J lost 0 bases, and 9 bases lay in between. The CDR3 sequence: CASSQEVGSSYNEQFF. DNA for the CDR3: TGTGCCAGCAGCCAAGAAGTGGGGAGCTCCTACAATGAGCAGTTCTTC.

The V and J genes are TRBV2 and TRBJ2-5; the D gene is possibly TRBD2 (7 bases). The CDR3 spans 15 residues. V lost 0 bases to trimming and J lost 5 bases, with 13 bases between them. Germline V CDR1 and CDR2: SNHLY, FYNNEI. The CDR3 coding sequence is TGTGCCAGCAGTGAAGCGCCGGGGGGCGAGGAGACCCAGTACTTC. Translated: CASSEAPGGEETQYF. Variable domain in full (rest from reference TRBV2 and TRBJ2-5): EPEVTQTPSHQVTQMGQEVILRCVPISNHLYFYWYRQILGQKVEFLVSFYNNEISEKSEIFDDQFSVERPDGSNFTLKIRSTKLEDSAMYFCASSEAPGGEETQYFGPGTRLLVL.

The chain uses TRBV2 and TRBJ2-7; 9 bases are a match to TRBD1. The CDR3 covers 13 residues. V shed 6 bases, J shed 5 bases, and the junction held 5 bases outside the gene matches. CDR1 is SNHLY, CDR2 FYNNEI, per germline. CDR3 amino acids: CASRWDRVNEQYF. As DNA, the CDR3 is TGTGCCAGCAGATGGGACAGGGTCAACGAGCAGTACTTC.

The rearrangement joins TRBV27 to TRBJ2-7, with 7 positions matching TRBD1. The germline V gene encodes CDR1 MNHEY and CDR2 SMNVEV (reference sequence). Trimming removed 4 bases from V and 4 bases from J; junction bases left unmatched: 4. The CDR3 length is 13 residues. In DNA, the CDR3 is TGTGCCAGCAGTTCGGACAGGTTGTACGAGCAGTACTTC. Residues: CASSSDRLYEQYF.

This clone was picked up one time. The chain has TRBV9 and TRBJ2-2; 10 bases are shared with TRBD2. Trimming took 0 bases from V and 7 from J; bases not matched to a gene: 6. CDR3 size: 16 residues. Per the germline V gene, CDR1 is SGDLS and CDR2 is YYNGEE. The CDR3 spells CASSVEAGGVGGELFF. For the CDR3, the DNA is TGTGCCAGCAGCGTAGAAGCGGGAGGGGTCGGCGGGGAGCTGTTTTTT.

The chain links TRBV10-3 to TRBJ2-5; D is unresolved. Germline V gene data show CDR1 as ENHRY and CDR2 as SYGVKD. Trimming removed 2 bases at V and 1 base at J, with 5 bases between. This CDR3 comprises 13 residues. The CDR3 here is CAISERVQETQYF. The CDR3 nucleotides read TGTGCCATCAGTGAGCGAGTCCAAGAGACCCAGTACTTC.

The CDR3 sequence: CASSDTGYQETQYF. The CDR3 DNA sequence: TGTGCCAGCAGCGACACAGGGTACCAAGAGACCCAGTACTTC. This rearrangement joins TRBV5-4 to TRBJ2-5; a weak D match, TRBD1 (6 bases). V was trimmed by 4 bases and J by 0 bases, leaving 10 bases between them. This CDR3 is 14 amino acids long. The germline V gene encodes CDR1 SGHNT and CDR2 YYREEE (reference sequence).

The chain carries TRBV7-8 and TRBJ2-7; D is uncertain. The CDR3 contains 14 residues. Trimming took off 2 bases at V and 2 bases at J, with 10 bases between the two ends. In germline, CDR1 is SGHVS, CDR2 FQNEAQ. CDR3 residues: CASSLSPQAYEQYF. CDR3 nucleotides: TGTGCCAGCAGCTTATCCCCCCAGGCCTACGAGCAGTACTTC.

The rearrangement links TRBV7-3 to TRBJ2-1; possibly TRBD2 for D (5 bases). Trimming shortened V by 0 bases and J by 12 bases, and 15 bases separated the two germline ends. CDR1 SGHTA and CDR2 FQGTGA come from the germline V gene. The CDR3 spans 14 residues. CDR3 nucleotides: TGTGCCAGCAGCTTAACGGAAGGCGCGGCGGGGCAGTTCTTC. Its protein is CASSLTEGAAGQFF.

The chain combines TRBV5-1 with TRBJ2-1; 9 positions agree with TRBD1. The germline V gene encodes CDR1 SGHRS and CDR2 YFSETQ. Germline trimming cut 0 bases from V and 7 bases from J; bases unmatched to any gene: 8. The CDR3 has 16 amino acids. The chain's CDR3 is CASSLVPGQGLNEQFF. CDR3 sequence (DNA): TGCGCCAGCAGCTTGGTTCCGGGACAGGGTTTGAATGAGCAGTTCTTC.

This chain's CDR3 is CASSVAKGLQPSEQFF. The CDR3 bases are TGTGCCAGCAGCGTAGCCAAGGGACTACAGCCAAGTGAGCAGTTCTTC. V usage is TRBV9 and J usage is TRBJ2-1; 7 bases agree with TRBD2. The V segment lost 0 bases and the J segment 9 bases; nucleotides outside the gene matches: 12. CDR1 is SGDLS, CDR2 YYNGEE, per germline. There are 16 residues in the CDR3.

The chain is built from TRBV20-1 and TRBJ1-2; D gene uncertain. V was pared by 2 bases and J by 5 bases, with 3 bases between. CDR3 length: 10 residues. Germline CDR1 reads DFQATT; CDR2 reads SNEGSKA (reference sequence). This chain's CDR3 is CSARSYGYTF. CDR3 in DNA: TGCAGTGCTAGATCGTATGGCTACACCTTC.

CDR3 protein: CASRWQGASGELFF. The CDR3 nucleotides are TGTGCCAGCAGGTGGCAGGGTGCTTCCGGGGAGCTGTTTTTT. The V call is TRBV25-1, the J call TRBJ2-2; possibly TRBD1 for D (5 bases). This CDR3 comprises 14 residues. V was clipped by 6 bases and J by 6 bases, with 14 bases between them. Germline V lookup: CDR1 MGHDK, CDR2 SYGVNS.

J is TRBJ1-2 and V is TRBV5-1; D call uncertain. The germline gives CDR1 SGHRS, CDR2 YFSETQ. The germline V and J ends were trimmed by 2 bases and 2 bases, with 10 bases remaining between them. This CDR3 region has 14 residues. CDR3 sequence: CASSFEAANYGYTF. The CDR3 DNA reads as TGCGCCAGCAGCTTTGAGGCTGCGAACTATGGCTACACCTTC.

The chain is built from TRBV28 and TRBJ1-1; D might be TRBD1 (6 bases). Germline CDR1 reads MDHEN; CDR2 reads SYDVKM. V was pared by 6 bases and J by 1 base, with 15 bases between. The CDR3 is made up of 15 amino acids. The CDR3 bases are TGTGCCAGCAGCCCAGGGGACCGGGGGAACACTGAAGCTTTCTTT. It codes for CASSPGDRGNTEAFF.

The V and J genes are TRBV28 and TRBJ2-5, with 7 bases lining up with TRBD1. Germline V gives CDR1 MDHEN, CDR2 SYDVKM. The V segment lost 6 bases and the J segment 2 bases; nucleotides outside the gene matches: 9. The CDR3 totals 15 residues. The CDR3 coding sequence is TGTGCCAGCAGCTCGATTCCGGGACAGCAAGAGACCCAGTACTTC. Translating gives CASSSIPGQQETQYF.

This chain links TRBV6-1 with TRBJ2-7, with TRBD2 matching over 9 bases. This CDR3 is 14 amino acids long. The germline V gene has CDR1 MNHNS and CDR2 SASEGT. Losses at the gene ends were 6 bases for V and 4 bases for J; bases not matched to a gene: 7. CDR3 DNA: TGTGCCAGCAGCCTTAGCGGGAGAGGGTACGAGCAGTACTTC. It specifies CASSLSGRGYEQYF.